The text below deals with one T cell receptor beta chain. Its antigen remains undetermined. No much larger clone is present one base from it, and per-base qualities are unavailable. The treatment or condition label of this sample denotes: 10-day PBMC culture with coronavirus spike peptide pools or control peptides (ViraFEST assay). The ViraFEST assay, used in the study, expanded antigen-specific T cells with peptide pools and then identified the expanded clonotypes through TCR sequencing. The convalescent patients' positive SARS-CoV-2 PCR tests fell between March and December 2020, which was before the Alpha, Beta and Delta variants emerged in the United States. Each well held around 1.9 million PBMCs cultured with roughly 9.2 ug/ml peptide pools in IMDM containing approximately 5% human AB serum and roughly 9.3 IU/ml IL-2. Half of the culture medium was replaced with fresh IL-2-containing medium on days 3 and 7. After 10 days of culture, CD4+ T cells were isolated by negative selection using the EasySep CD4+ T cell isolation kit. Ficoll-Paque Plus gradient centrifugation was used to isolate PBMCs from whole blood, and the isolated PBMCs were then either used fresh or cryopreserved at -140C. Culture conditions were generally each tested in triplicate wells.

This sample is part of a study of vaccination and CD4 T cells after COVID-19 (dated by TCRdb to the early 2020s). In the study overall: Convalescent patients had a positive SARS-CoV-2 result on nasal swab PCR, and of these patients, nine had mild disease and one had severe disease. The convalescent cohort included six males and four females, with two Hispanic individuals, seven Caucasians, two Asians and one multiracial person. The cultures were stimulated with overlapping spike peptide pools from SARS-CoV-2 and from the common cold coronaviruses HCoV-NL63, HCoV-OC43 and HCoV-229E. The spike-specific CD4+ TCR repertoire was compared before and after mRNA vaccination in approximately 9 COVID-19 convalescent patients and a handful of infection-naive healthy vaccine recipients. Control cultures used a CEFX viral epitope pool as positive control, an HIV-1 Nef peptide pool as negative control, or no peptide. Post-vaccine blood samples were obtained a median of approximately 74 days after the second vaccine dose, with a range of roughly 14 to 241 days. Two doses of either the Pfizer-BioNTech BNT162b2 vaccine (n=8) or the Moderna mRNA-1273 vaccine (n=2) were administered to participants. Post-COVID blood samples were collected from convalescent patients a median of approximately 100 days after diagnosis, with a range of roughly 30 to 161 days. Results the study describes overall, beyond this receptor: An increase in the median number of SARS-CoV-2-reactive clonotypes from 21 after infection to some 38 after vaccination was observed, but the change was not found to be significant. In convalescent patients, a median 86.3% of post-vaccine SARS-CoV-2-reactive clones were detected only after vaccination, suggesting vaccine-specific priming. Nearly all vaccine-specific clones in convalescent patients (304 of 307) were mono-reactive for SARS-CoV-2 spike rather than cross-reactive with common cold coronaviruses. The number of convalescent patients in the study was relatively small, and the study did not examine early timepoints following natural infection.

The library was obtained by PCR. At the Johns Hopkins FTIC core, DNA from the cultured CD4+ T cells underwent TCR sequencing with the Oncomine TCR Beta short-read assay. The QIAamp micro DNA kit was used to extract genomic DNA from the cultured CD4+ T cells. The Oncomine TCR Beta libraries from cultured CD4+ T cells were pooled using unique dual indexes and then sequenced on an Illumina iSeq 100. The study's processing was this. Non-productive sequences were removed, and CDR3s that did not start with C, did not end with F or W, or were shorter than 7 amino acids were discarded. The MANAFEST web application identified antigen-specific clonotypes by comparing peptide-stimulated wells against reference wells and other culture wells. An FDR below 0.05, an odds ratio above 5, and a productive frequency above 0.1% in at least two of three replicate wells were required for clones to be considered positive. A clonotype was classed as cross-reactive if the clonotype showed significant expansion both in SARS-CoV-2 spike wells and in at least one common cold coronavirus spike condition. Using R version 3.6.1, CDR3 homology was evaluated through Levenshtein distances (stringdist) along with unrooted phylogenetic trees (ape). Clones were called with MiXCR by TCRdb after fastp trimmed the public reads at Q25, and only in-frame beta chains were retained. Rows merge per CDR3 protein into single entries with the most common DNA and genes. The V and J calls here are based on TCRdb, not the publication. Across this sample there are about 25,000 distinct CDR3 sequences, with 45% to 50% seen only once. The ten largest clones represent 5% to 6.5% of the sample.

Trimmed from V: 10 bases; trimmed from J: 3 bases; junction bases lacking a gene match: 9. CDR1 and CDR2, per the germline V gene, are ENHRY and SYGVKD. The CDR3 runs 14 residues from the cysteine to the phenylalanine. The CDR3 DNA has 42 bases and is translated from base 1. The chain is encoded by TRBV10-3 joined to TRBJ2-7; TRBD1 matches 10 bases in the middle. Material for sequencing was CD4+ T cells from blood, cultured in vitro. The source of this sequence is a human donor who had recovered from COVID-19. CDR3 reads: CATNSGDRGYEQYF. At the DNA level, the sequence is TGTGCCACCAATTCAGGGGACAGGGGCTACGAGCAGTACTTC.